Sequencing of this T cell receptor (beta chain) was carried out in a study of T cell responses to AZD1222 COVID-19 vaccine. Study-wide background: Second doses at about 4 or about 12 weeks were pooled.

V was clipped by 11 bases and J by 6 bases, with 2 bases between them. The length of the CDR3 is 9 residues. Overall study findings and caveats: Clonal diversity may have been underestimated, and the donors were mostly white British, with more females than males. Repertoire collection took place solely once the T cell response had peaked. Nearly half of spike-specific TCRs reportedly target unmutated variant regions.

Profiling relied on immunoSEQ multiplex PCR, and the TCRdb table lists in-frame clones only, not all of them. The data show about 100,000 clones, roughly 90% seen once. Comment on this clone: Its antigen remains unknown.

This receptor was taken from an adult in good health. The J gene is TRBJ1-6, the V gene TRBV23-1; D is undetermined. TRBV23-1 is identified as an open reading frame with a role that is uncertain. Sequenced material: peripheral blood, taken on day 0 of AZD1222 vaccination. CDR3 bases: TGCGCCTGTAATTCACCCCTCCACTTT. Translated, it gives CACNSPLHF.